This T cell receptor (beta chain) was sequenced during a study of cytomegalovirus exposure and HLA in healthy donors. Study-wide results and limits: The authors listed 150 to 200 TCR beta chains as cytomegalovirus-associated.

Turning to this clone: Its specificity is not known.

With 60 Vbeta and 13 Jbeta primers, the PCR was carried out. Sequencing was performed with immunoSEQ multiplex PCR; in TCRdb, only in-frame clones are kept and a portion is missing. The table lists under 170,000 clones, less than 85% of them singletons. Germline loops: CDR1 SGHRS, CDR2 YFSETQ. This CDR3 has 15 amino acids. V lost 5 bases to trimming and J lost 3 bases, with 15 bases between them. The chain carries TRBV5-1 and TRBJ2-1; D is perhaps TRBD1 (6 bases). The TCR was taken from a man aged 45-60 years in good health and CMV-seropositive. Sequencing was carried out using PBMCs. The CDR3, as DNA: TGCGCCAGCAGACCAACAGGGAGCCGCTACAATGAGCAGTTCTTC. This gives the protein CASRPTGSRYNEQFF.